The table lists the clone carrying this T cell receptor (beta chain) with many counts. What it binds is unknown. As for time point: newly diagnosed GD, antithyroid drugs for less than 3 months. TCR sequences were obtained from RNA taken from PBMCs. In Xi'an, China, an endocrinology department was the source of patients. This entry belongs to a study of regulatory T cells in long-lasting Graves disease. Study outcomes and limitations: Persistent Graves' patients showed less TCR diversity than newly diagnosed patients showed. There were preferences for TRBV28, TRBJ1-2 and TRBJ2-5 in persistent disease.

Arm-PCR of CDR3 regions with iRepertoire HTBI primers generated TCR beta libraries. TCRdb processed the multiplex PCR reads anew with MiXCR; each CDR3 protein has one entry. The sample carries almost 450,000 distinct CDR3 sequences, 16% recorded once. V was pared by 7 bases and J by 6 bases, with 15 bases between. Germline V CDR1 and CDR2: SNHLY, FYNNEI. The CDR3 is 13 amino acids. The data were also submitted as part of a second study, on T cells in Graves' hyperthyroidism and ophthalmopathy. In that study: Initially, a first-round RT-PCR of the TCR CDR3 employed the HTBI primer set.

The chain links TRBV2 to TRBJ1-1, with D hard to call. The receptor comes from a woman in her twenties or thirties with Graves disease. Sequenced material: peripheral blood mononuclear cells (PBMCs), taken at new diagnosis, from a patient treated with antithyroid drugs. The CDR3 protein is CASTAETLSEAFF. CDR3 sequence (DNA): TGTGCCAGCACCGCCGAGACACTCTCTGAAGCTTTCTTT.